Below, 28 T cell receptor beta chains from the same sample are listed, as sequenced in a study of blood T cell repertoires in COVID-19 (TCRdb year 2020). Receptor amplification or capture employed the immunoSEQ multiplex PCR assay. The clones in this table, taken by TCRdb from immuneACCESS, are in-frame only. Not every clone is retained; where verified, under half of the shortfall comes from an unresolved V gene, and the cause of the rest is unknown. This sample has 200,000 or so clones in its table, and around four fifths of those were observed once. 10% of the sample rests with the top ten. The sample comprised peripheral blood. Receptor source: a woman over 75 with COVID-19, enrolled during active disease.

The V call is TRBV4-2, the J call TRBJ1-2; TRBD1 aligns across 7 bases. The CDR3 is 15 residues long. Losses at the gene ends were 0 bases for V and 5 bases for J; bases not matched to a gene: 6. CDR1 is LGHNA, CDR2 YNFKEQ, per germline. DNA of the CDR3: TGTGCCAGCAGCCAAGATGGCCCAGGGGGGTATGGCTACACCTTC. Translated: CASSQDGPGGYGYTF.

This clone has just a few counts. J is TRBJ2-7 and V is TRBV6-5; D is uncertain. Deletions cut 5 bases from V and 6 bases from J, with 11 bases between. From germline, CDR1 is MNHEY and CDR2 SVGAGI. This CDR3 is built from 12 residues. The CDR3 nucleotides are TGTGCCAGCAGTCTGCCTTCGGGCGAGCAGTACTTC. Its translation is CASSLPSGEQYF.

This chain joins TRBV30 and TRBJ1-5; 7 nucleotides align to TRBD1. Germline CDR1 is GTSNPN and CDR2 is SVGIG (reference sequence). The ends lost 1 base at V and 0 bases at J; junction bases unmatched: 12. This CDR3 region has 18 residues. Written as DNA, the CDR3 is TGTGCCTGGAGTGGCCCGGGGACAGTTCTTTATAGCAATCAGCCCCAGCATTTT. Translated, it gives CAWSGPGTVLYSNQPQHF.

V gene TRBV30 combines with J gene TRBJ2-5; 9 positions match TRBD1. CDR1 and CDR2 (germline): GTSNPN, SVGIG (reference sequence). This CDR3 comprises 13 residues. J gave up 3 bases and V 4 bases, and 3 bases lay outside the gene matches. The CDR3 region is CAWTGQGEETQYF. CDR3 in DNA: TGTGCCTGGACGGGACAGGGAGAAGAGACCCAGTACTTC.

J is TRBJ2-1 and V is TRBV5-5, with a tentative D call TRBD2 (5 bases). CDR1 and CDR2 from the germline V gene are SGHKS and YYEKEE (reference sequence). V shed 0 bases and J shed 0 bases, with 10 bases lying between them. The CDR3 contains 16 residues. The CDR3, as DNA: TGTGCCAGCAGCTTGGAAGAGGGATACTCCTACAATGAGCAGTTCTTC. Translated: CASSLEEGYSYNEQFF.

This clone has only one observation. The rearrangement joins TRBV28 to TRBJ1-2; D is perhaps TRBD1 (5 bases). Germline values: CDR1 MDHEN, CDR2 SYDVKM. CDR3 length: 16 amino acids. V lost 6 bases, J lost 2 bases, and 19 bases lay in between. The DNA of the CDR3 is TGTGCCAGCAGCTCTCCCTTCGGGGGGGACAACTATGGCTACACCTTC. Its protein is CASSSPFGGDNYGYTF.

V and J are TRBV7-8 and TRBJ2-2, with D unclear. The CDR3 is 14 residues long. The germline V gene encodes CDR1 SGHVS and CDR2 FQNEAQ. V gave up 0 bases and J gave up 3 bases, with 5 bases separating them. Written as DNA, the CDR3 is TGTGCCAGCAGCTTAGCACAGTACACCGGGGAGCTGTTTTTT. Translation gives CASSLAQYTGELFF.

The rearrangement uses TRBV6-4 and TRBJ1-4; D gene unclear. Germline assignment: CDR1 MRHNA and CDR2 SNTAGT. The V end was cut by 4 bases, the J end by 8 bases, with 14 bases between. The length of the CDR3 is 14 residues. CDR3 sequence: CASSAVPRGEKLFF. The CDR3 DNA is TGTGCCAGCAGTGCCGTCCCTCGAGGGGAAAAACTGTTTTTT.

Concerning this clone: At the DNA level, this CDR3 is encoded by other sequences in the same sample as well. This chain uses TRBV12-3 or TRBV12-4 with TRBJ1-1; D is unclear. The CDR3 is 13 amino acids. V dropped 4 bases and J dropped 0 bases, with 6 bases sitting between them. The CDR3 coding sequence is TGTGCCAGCAGTTCACAGATGAACACTGAAGCTTTCTTT. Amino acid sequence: CASSSQMNTEAFF.

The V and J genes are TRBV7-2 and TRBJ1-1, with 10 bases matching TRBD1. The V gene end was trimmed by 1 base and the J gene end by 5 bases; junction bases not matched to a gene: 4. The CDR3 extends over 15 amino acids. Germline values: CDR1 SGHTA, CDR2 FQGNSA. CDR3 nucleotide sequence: TGTGCCAGCAGCTTAGTGTGGACAGGGGGAACTGAAGCTTTCTTT. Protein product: CASSLVWTGGTEAFF.

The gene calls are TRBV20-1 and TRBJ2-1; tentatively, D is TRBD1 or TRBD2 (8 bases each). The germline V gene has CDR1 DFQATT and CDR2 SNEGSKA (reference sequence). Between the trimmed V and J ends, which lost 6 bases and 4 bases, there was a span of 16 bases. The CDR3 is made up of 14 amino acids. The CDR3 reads CSASSGTGYNEQFF. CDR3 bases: TGCAGTGCAAGTAGCGGGACAGGATACAATGAGCAGTTCTTC.

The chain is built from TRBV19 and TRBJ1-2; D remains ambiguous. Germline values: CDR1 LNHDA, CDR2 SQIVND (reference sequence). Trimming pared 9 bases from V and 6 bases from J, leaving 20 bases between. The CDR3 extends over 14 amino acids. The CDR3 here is CASRRPAVENGYTF. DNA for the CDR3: TGTGCCAGCCGGAGGCCGGCGGTTGAGAATGGCTACACCTTC. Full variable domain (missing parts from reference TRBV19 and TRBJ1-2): DGGITQSPKYLFRKEGQNVTLSCEQNLNHDAMYWYRQDPGQGLRLIYYSQIVNDFQKGDIAEGYSVSREKKESFPLTVTSAQKNPTAFYLCASRRPAVENGYTFGSGTRLTVV.

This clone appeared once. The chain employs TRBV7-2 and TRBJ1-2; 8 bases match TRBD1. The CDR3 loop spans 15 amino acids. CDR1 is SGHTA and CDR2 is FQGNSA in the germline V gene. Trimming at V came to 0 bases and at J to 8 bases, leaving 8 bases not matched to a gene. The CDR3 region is CASSLAGRGLSGYTF. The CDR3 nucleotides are TGTGCCAGCAGCTTAGCCGGCAGGGGGCTATCGGGCTACACCTTC.

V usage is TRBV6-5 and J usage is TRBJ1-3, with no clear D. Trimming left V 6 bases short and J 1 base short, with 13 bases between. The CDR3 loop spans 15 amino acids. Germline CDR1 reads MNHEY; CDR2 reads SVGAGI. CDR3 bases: TGTGCCAGCAGGCAAAAAGTACTATCTGGAAACACCATATATTTT. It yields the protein CASRQKVLSGNTIYF.

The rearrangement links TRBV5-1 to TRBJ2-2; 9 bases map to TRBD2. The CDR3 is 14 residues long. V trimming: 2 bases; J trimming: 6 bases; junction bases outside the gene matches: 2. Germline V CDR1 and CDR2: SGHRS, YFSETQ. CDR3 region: CASSFSGGAGELFF. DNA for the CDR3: TGCGCCAGCAGCTTTAGCGGGGGAGCCGGGGAGCTGTTTTTT.

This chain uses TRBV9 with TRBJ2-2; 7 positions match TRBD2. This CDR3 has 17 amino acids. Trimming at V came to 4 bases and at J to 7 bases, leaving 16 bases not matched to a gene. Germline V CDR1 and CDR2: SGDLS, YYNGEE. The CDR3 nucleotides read TGTGCCAGCAGCCCTCATACTAGCGTCGGTAAGAACGGGGAGCTGTTTTTT. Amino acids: CASSPHTSVGKNGELFF.

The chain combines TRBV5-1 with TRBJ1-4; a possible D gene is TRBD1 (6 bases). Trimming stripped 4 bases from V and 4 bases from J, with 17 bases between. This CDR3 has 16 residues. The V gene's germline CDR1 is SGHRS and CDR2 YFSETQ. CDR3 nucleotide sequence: TGCGCCAGCAGCGGGGCAGGGGCGAGGGGTAATGAAAAACTGTTTTTT. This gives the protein CASSGAGARGNEKLFF.

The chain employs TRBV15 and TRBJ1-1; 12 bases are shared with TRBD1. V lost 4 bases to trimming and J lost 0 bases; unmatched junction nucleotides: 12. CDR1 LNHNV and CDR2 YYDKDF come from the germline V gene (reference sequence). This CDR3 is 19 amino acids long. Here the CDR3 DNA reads TGTGCCACCAGCACGCCAAGACCGGGACAGGGGGCGATGAACACTGAAGCTTTCTTT. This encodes CATSTPRPGQGAMNTEAFF.

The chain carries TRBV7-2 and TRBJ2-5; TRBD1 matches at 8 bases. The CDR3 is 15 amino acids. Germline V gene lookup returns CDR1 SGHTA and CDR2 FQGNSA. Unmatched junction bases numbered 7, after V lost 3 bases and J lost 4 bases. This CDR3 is CASSFAGTGVETQYF. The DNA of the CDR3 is TGTGCCAGCAGCTTTGCCGGGACAGGAGTAGAGACCCAGTACTTC.

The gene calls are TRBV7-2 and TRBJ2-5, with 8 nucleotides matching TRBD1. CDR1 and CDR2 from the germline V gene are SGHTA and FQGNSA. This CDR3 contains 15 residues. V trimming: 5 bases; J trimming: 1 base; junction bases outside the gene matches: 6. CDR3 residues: CASSPLQGAQETQYF. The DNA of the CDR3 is TGTGCCAGCAGCCCGCTTCAGGGGGCCCAAGAGACCCAGTACTTC.

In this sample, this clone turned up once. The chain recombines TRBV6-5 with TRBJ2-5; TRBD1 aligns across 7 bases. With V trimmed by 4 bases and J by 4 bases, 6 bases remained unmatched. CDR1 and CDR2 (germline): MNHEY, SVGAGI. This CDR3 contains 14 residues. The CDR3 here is CASSFRQGPETQYF. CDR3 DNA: TGTGCCAGCAGTTTCCGACAGGGTCCAGAGACCCAGTACTTC.

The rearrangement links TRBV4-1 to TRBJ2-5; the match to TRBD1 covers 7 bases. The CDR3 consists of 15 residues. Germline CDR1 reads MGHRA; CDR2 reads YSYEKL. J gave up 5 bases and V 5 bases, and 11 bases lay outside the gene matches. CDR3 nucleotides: TGCGCCAGCAGCAAAAGGGTAGGGGGCCGGGAGACCCAGTACTTC. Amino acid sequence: CASSKRVGGRETQYF.

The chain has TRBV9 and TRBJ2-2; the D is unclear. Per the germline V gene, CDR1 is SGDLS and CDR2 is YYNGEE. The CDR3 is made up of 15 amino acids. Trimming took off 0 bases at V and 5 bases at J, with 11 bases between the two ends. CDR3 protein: CASSVEAGWTGELFF. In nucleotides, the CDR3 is TGTGCCAGCAGCGTAGAGGCAGGTTGGACCGGGGAGCTGTTTTTT. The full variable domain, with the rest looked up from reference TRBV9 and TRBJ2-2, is DSGVTQTPKHLITATGQRVTLRCSPRSGDLSVYWYQQSLDQGLQFLIQYYNGEERAKGNILERFSAQQFPDLHSELNLSSLELGDSALYFCASSVEAGWTGELFFGEGSRLTVL.

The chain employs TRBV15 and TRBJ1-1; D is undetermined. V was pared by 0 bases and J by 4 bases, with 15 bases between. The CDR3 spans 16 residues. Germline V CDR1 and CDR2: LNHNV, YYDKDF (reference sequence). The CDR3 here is CATSRDLVSVGTEAFF. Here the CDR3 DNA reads TGTGCCACCAGCAGAGATCTAGTGAGTGTCGGCACTGAAGCTTTCTTT.

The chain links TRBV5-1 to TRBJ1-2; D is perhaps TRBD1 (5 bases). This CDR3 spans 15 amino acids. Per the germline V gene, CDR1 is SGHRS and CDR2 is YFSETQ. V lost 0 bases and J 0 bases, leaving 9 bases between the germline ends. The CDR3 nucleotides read TGCGCCAGCAGCTTGGCTTGGGGCACTAACTATGGCTACACCTTC. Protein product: CASSLAWGTNYGYTF.

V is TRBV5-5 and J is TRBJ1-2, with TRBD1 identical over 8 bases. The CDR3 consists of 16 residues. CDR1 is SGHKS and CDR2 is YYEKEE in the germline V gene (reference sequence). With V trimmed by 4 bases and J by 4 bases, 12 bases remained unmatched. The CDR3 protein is CASSTRQGSGTYGYTF. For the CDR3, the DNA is TGTGCCAGCAGCACCCGACAGGGGTCTGGAACCTATGGCTACACCTTC.

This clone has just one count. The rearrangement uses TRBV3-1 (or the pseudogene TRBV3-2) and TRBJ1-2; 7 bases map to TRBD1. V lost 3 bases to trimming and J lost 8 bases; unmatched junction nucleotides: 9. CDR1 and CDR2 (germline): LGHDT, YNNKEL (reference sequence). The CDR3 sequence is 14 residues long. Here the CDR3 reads CASSQPTGTRGYTF. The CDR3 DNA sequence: TGTGCCAGCAGCCAGCCGACAGGGACACGGGGCTACACCTTC.

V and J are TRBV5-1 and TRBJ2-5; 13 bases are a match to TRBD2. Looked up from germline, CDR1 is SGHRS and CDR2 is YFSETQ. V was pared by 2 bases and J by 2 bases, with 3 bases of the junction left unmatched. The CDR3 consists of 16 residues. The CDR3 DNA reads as TGCGCCAGCAGCTTAAGACTAGCGGGGGGACAAGAGACCCAGTACTTC. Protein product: CASSLRLAGGQETQYF.